The 20 T cell receptor beta chains in this list originate from one sample, sequenced in a study of T cells in localized non-small cell lung cancer. The table came from immunoSEQ multiplex PCR; TCRdb's copy has only in-frame clones and leaves some out. This sample yields some 1,300 clones, of which 15% to 20% are seen a single time; roughly 17% belongs to the top ten. Sequencing was performed on lung tumor tissue, taken before any cancer treatment. Receptor source: a woman aged 35 to 75 with stage I lung adenocarcinoma.

The CDR3 DNA reads as TGTGCCAGCAGTGAAAAGCTAGCGGGGATCCACGAGCAGTACTTC. Translated, it gives CASSEKLAGIHEQYF. The genes are TRBV9 and TRBJ2-7; 9 nucleotides match TRBD2. The germline V gene has CDR1 SGDLS and CDR2 YYNGEE. V trimming: 5 bases; J trimming: 5 bases; junction bases outside the gene matches: 11. This CDR3 is 15 amino acids long.

V is TRBV11-3 and J is TRBJ2-1, with 7 nucleotides matching TRBD2. The V gene's germline CDR1 is SGHNT and CDR2 YENEEA. With 4 bases clipped from V and 8 bases from J, the junction kept 14 bases outside the gene matches. The length of the CDR3 is 16 residues. The DNA of the CDR3 is TGTGCCAGCAGCTACCCCCGTGGGAGGGCTGGGGATGAGCAGTTCTTC. It encodes CASSYPRGRAGDEQFF.

The chain uses TRBV5-1 and TRBJ2-3; possible D gene TRBD1, 6 bases. CDR3 length: 16 amino acids. Germline loops: CDR1 SGHRS, CDR2 YFSETQ. V lost 0 bases to trimming and J lost 4 bases, with 15 bases between them. Here the CDR3 reads CASSLGTVGQADTQYF. As DNA, the CDR3 is TGCGCCAGCAGCTTGGGGACAGTGGGGCAGGCAGATACGCAGTATTTT.

The rearrangement links TRBV15 to TRBJ1-3; D not resolved. Trimming removed 0 bases from V and 0 bases from J, with 9 bases in between. Germline V lookup: CDR1 LNHNV, CDR2 YYDKDF (reference sequence). CDR3 length equals 16 residues. CDR3 DNA: TGTGCCACCAGCAGAGATAGGGCCGGCTCTGGAAACACCATATATTTT. Protein sequence: CATSRDRAGSGNTIYF.

This clone is medium-sized by share. The J gene is TRBJ2-1, the V gene TRBV11-3; perhaps TRBD1 as D (5 bases). The CDR3 has 15 residues. V dropped 3 bases and J dropped 3 bases, with 12 bases sitting between them. Germline CDR1 is SGHNT and CDR2 is YENEEA. The CDR3 spells CASSFSGHFYNEQFF. The CDR3, as DNA: TGTGCCAGCAGCTTTTCCGGACACTTCTACAATGAGCAGTTCTTC.

The chain employs TRBV11-3 and TRBJ2-1, with TRBD2 matching over 7 bases. The germline V gene has CDR1 SGHNT and CDR2 YENEEA. The CDR3 has 16 amino acids. After removal of 1 base from V and 2 bases from J, the junction contained 5 bases not matched to a gene. The DNA for the CDR3 is TGTGCCAGCAGCTTAGTGCAGACTAGCACCTACAATGAGCAGTTCTTC. This encodes CASSLVQTSTYNEQFF.

The rearrangement joins TRBV25-1 to TRBJ2-7; 9 bases map to TRBD1. Trimming at V came to 6 bases and at J to 3 bases, leaving 6 bases not matched to a gene. The CDR3 runs to 14 residues. Germline values: CDR1 MGHDK, CDR2 SYGVNS. The CDR3 DNA follows: TGTGCCAGCAGCCTCTCGGACAGGGGCTACGAGCAGTACTTC. This translates into CASSLSDRGYEQYF.

The chain joins TRBV5-1 to TRBJ2-6; D remains ambiguous. The V end lost 0 bases, the J end lost 4 bases, and 11 bases lay between the germline ends. CDR3 length equals 16 residues. The germline V gene has CDR1 SGHRS and CDR2 YFSETQ. For the CDR3, the DNA is TGCGCCAGCAGCTTGGACGCCGGCCCGGGGGCCAACGTCCTGACTTTC. Residues: CASSLDAGPGANVLTF. Full variable domain (missing parts from reference TRBV5-1 and TRBJ2-6): KAGVTQTPRYLIKTRGQQVTLSCSPISGHRSVSWYQQTPGQGLQFLFEYFSETQRNKGNFPGRFSGRQFSNSRSEMNVSTLELGDSALYLCASSLDAGPGANVLTFGAGSRLTVL.

This clone appeared a few times. The chain joins TRBV6-8 to TRBJ1-2, with D maybe TRBD1 (6 bases). The V gene's germline CDR1 is MNHGY and CDR2 SAAAGT. This CDR3 contains 14 residues. V gave up 2 bases and J gave up 8 bases, with 15 bases separating them. CDR3 protein: CASSYGGGRDGYTF. For the CDR3, the DNA is TGTGCCAGCAGTTACGGAGGGGGACGGGACGGCTACACCTTC.

This clone is termed large. The chain links TRBV6-8 to TRBJ2-5; perhaps TRBD1 as D (5 bases). V was cut by 7 bases and J by 3 bases, with 15 bases left in between. Per germline, CDR1 MNHGY and CDR2 SAAAGT. The CDR3 has 14 residues. Written as DNA, the CDR3 is TGTGCCAGCACCTTTTACAGGACCGAAGAGACCCAGTACTTC. It encodes CASTFYRTEETQYF.

This chain uses TRBV6-8 with TRBJ2-7; 15 positions agree with TRBD2. After removal of 5 bases from V and 4 bases from J, the junction contained 0 bases not matched to a gene. The CDR3 is made up of 14 amino acids. Germline values: CDR1 MNHGY, CDR2 SAAAGT. CDR3 nucleotide sequence: TGTGCCAGCAGTGGGACTAGCGGGAGGTACGAGCAGTACTTC. Its protein product is CASSGTSGRYEQYF.

V and J are TRBV6-8 and TRBJ1-2, with D possibly TRBD1 on 6 matching bases. V lost 4 bases to trimming and J lost 2 bases, with 14 bases between them. Germline CDR1 MNHGY, CDR2 SAAAGT. This CDR3 has 15 amino acids. The CDR3 nucleotides are TGTGCCAGCAGTTCCCCCGGACAGACCAACTATGGCTACACCTTC. Its protein product is CASSSPGQTNYGYTF.

V is TRBV11-3 and J is TRBJ2-7; tentatively, D is TRBD2 (5 bases). The germline V gene has CDR1 SGHNT and CDR2 YENEEA. This CDR3 contains 15 residues. V lost 5 bases and J lost 5, with 19 bases in between. The CDR3 coding sequence is TGTGCCAGCAGCCGCAGCCGGGATCCCCAGGACGAGCAGTACTTC. It specifies CASSRSRDPQDEQYF.

By frequency in the sample, this clone is medium-sized. The V call is TRBV11-3, the J call TRBJ1-2, with 8 bases lining up with TRBD1. The V segment lost 3 bases and the J segment 5 bases; nucleotides outside the gene matches: 8. This CDR3 is built from 15 residues. Germline CDR1 is SGHNT and CDR2 is YENEEA. The CDR3 DNA reads TGTGCCAGCAGCTTGGCCGGACAGGGAGGATATGGCTACACCTTC. Amino acids: CASSLAGQGGYGYTF.

The chain has TRBV7-5 and TRBJ2-3; the D call TRBD1 from the table was never checked on the DNA. TRBV7-5 is a pseudogene. CDR3 length: 17 amino acids. Here the CDR3 reads CASSPPRQGASTDTQYF. DNA of the CDR3: TGTGCCAGCAGCCCACCCAGACAGGGGGCTTCAACAGATACGCAGTATTTT.

This clone was picked up a small number of times. The CDR3 DNA reads TGTGCCAGCAGCTTAGAGGGGTTCGGGGATACGCAGTATTTT. It codes for CASSLEGFGDTQYF. The chain recombines TRBV11-3 with TRBJ2-3; D is unresolved. The CDR3 sequence is 14 residues long. V gave up 0 bases and J gave up 6 bases, with 10 bases separating them. CDR1 is SGHNT and CDR2 is YENEEA in the germline V gene.

By its share, this clone is medium-sized (0.01 to 0.1%). The chain is built from TRBV11-3 and TRBJ2-7; 14 bases align to TRBD2. The CDR3 covers 15 residues. The germline V gene encodes CDR1 SGHNT and CDR2 YENEEA. With V trimmed by 3 bases and J by 2 bases, 0 bases remained unmatched. DNA of the CDR3: TGTGCCAGCAGCTTGACTAGCGGGAGGGCCTACGAGCAGTACTTC. This codes for CASSLTSGRAYEQYF.

The chain uses TRBV30 and TRBJ1-2; D ambiguous. With 2 bases removed from V and 1 base from J, the gap between germline ends came to 5 bases. Germline values: CDR1 GTSNPN, CDR2 SVGIG (reference sequence). The CDR3 is 12 residues long. As DNA, the CDR3 is TGTGCCTGGAGTCTGGTTAACTATGGCTACACCTTC. This codes for CAWSLVNYGYTF.

The gene calls are TRBV6-8 and TRBJ2-1, with 7 nucleotides matching TRBD2. Germline CDR1 and CDR2: MNHGY and SAAAGT. This CDR3 is built from 13 residues. Unmatched junction bases numbered 8, after V lost 6 bases and J lost 9 bases. Here the CDR3 DNA reads TGTGCCAGCAGGCCTAGCGGTTGGTTTGAGCAGTTCTTC. This sequence encodes CASRPSGWFEQFF.

This rearrangement joins TRBV5-1 to TRBJ2-6; D is possibly TRBD1 (5 bases). Per the germline V gene, CDR1 is SGHRS and CDR2 is YFSETQ. The CDR3 extends over 17 amino acids. V dropped 3 bases and J dropped 2 bases, with 15 bases sitting between them. The CDR3 nucleotides read TGCGCCAGCAGCTCTCAGGGAAGTATTACTGGGGCCAACGTCCTGACTTTC. It yields the protein CASSSQGSITGANVLTF. The full variable domain, rest sourced from reference TRBV5-1 and TRBJ2-6, is KAGVTQTPRYLIKTRGQQVTLSCSPISGHRSVSWYQQTPGQGLQFLFEYFSETQRNKGNFPGRFSGRQFSNSRSEMNVSTLELGDSALYLCASSSQGSITGANVLTFGAGSRLTVL.